This T cell receptor (beta chain) was retrieved from a study of early T cells in non-severe SARS-CoV-2 infection. On the study more broadly: Sequenced material consisted of bulk RNA (from unsorted whole blood), and chains were unpaired.

Broader study findings: In VDJdb matching, anti-spike CD8 responses were favored while private and CD4 specificities went missing.

As to this clonotype: What it recognizes is unknown.

Individual cDNA molecules were tagged with unique molecular identifiers, the study reported. A single record per CDR3 protein comes from TCRdb applying MiXCR to the 5' RACE reads. The table has under 140,000 distinct CDR3 sequences, 10% to 15% seen once; the top ten hold about 4%. V shed 4 bases and J shed 3 bases, with 13 bases lying between them. The germline V gene has CDR1 LGHDT and CDR2 YNNKEL (reference sequence). The CDR3 covers 14 residues. The TCR originated in an adult who was a healthcare worker with PCR-confirmed SARS-CoV-2 infection or an uninfected control (not recorded which). The chain combines TRBV3-1 with TRBJ2-7; a possible D gene is TRBD2 (5 bases). The specimen comprised whole blood, sampled at baseline. The CDR3 nucleotides are TGTGCCAGCAGCCCGAGCGGAATTCTCTACGAGCAGTACTTC. This codes for CASSPSGILYEQYF.